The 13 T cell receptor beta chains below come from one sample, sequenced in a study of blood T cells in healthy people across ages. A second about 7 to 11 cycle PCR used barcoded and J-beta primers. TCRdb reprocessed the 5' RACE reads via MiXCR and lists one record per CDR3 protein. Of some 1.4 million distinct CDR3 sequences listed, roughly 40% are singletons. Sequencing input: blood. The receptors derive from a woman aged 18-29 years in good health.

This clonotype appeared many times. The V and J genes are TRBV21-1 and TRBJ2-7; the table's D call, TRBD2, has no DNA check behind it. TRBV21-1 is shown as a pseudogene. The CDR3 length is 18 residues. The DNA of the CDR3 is TGTGCCAGCAGCAAAATCTCTCCTTTTGCGGGGGGGCCAAGCGAGCAGTACTTC. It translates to CASSKISPFAGGPSEQYF.

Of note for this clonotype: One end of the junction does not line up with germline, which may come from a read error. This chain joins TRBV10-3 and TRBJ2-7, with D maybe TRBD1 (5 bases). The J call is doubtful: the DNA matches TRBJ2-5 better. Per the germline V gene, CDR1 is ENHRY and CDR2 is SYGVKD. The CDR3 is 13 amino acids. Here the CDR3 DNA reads TGTGCCAGCAGTAACAGGAAGGGAGAGACCCAGTACTTC. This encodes CASSNRKGETQYF.

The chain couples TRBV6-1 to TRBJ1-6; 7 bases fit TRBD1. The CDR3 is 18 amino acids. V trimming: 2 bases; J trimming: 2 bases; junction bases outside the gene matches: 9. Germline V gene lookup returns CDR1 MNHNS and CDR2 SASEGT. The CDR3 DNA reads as TGTGCCAGCAGTGAACTTGTAACAGGGGTGGCCTATAATTCACCCCTCCACTTT. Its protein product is CASSELVTGVAYNSPLHF.

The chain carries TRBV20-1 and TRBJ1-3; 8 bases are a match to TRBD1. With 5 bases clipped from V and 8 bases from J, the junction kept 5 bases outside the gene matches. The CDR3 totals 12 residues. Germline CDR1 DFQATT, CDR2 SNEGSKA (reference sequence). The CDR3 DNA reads TGCAGTGCTTCAGACAGGGGTGACACCATATATTTT. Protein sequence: CSASDRGDTIYF.

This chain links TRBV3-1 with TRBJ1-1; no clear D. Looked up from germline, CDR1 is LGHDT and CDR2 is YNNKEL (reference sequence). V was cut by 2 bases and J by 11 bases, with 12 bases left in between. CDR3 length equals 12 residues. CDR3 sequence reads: CASSQSARTAFF. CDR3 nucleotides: TGTGCCAGCAGCCAATCTGCGCGCACGGCTTTCTTT.

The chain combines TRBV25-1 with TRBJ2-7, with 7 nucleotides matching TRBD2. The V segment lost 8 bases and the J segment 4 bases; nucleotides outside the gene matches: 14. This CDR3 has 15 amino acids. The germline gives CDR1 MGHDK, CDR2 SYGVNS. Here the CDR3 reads CASFLSRTRFYEQYF. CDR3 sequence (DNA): TGTGCCAGCTTTTTATCTCGGACTAGATTTTACGAGCAGTACTTC.

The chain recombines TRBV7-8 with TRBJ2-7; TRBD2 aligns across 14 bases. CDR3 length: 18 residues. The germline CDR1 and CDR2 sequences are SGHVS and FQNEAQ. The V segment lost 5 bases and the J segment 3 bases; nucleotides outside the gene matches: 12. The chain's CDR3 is CASSPKPGLAGELYEQYF. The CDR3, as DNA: TGTGCCAGCAGCCCAAAGCCGGGACTAGCGGGAGAACTCTACGAGCAGTACTTC. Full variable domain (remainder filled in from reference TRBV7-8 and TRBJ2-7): GAGVSQSPRYKVAKRGQDVALRCDPISGHVSLFWYQQALGQGPEFLTYFQNEAQLDKSGLPSDRFFAERPEGSVSTLKIQRTQQEDSAVYLCASSPKPGLAGELYEQYFGPGTRLTVT.

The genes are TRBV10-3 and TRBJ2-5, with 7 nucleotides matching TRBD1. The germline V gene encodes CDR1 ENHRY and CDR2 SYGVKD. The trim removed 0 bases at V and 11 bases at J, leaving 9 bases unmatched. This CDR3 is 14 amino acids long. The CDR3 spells CAISESTGPVVQYF. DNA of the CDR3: TGTGCCATCAGTGAGTCGACAGGGCCGGTCGTGCAGTACTTC.

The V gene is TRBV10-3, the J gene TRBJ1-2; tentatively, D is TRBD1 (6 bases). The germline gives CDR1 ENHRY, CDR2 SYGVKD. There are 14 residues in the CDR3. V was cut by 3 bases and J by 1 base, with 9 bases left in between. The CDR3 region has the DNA TGTGCCATCAGTGAAGGACAGCTTAACTATGGCTACACCTTC. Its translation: CAISEGQLNYGYTF.

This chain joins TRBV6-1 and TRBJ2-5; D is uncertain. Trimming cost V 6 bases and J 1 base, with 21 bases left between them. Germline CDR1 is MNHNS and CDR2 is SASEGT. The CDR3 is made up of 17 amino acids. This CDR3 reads CASRSDGSLMLQETQYF. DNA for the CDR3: TGTGCCAGCAGATCTGACGGATCCTTAATGCTCCAAGAGACCCAGTACTTC.

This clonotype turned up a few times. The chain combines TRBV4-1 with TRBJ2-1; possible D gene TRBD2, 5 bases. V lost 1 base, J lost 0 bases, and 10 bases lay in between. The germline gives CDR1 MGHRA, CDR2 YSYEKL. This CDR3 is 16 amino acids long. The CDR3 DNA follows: TGCGCCAGCAGCCAAGCAGCAGCGGCCTCCTACAATGAGCAGTTCTTC. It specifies CASSQAAAASYNEQFF.

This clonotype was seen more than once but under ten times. The CDR3 sequence: CATAGTRSDTQYF. CDR3 DNA sequence: TGTGCCACCGCCGGGACTAGGTCAGATACGCAGTATTTT. The V call is TRBV15, the J call TRBJ2-3, with 8 bases fitting TRBD2. Per germline, CDR1 LNHNV and CDR2 YYDKDF (reference sequence). Losses at the gene ends were 8 bases for V and 4 bases for J; bases not matched to a gene: 5. The CDR3 is 13 amino acids.

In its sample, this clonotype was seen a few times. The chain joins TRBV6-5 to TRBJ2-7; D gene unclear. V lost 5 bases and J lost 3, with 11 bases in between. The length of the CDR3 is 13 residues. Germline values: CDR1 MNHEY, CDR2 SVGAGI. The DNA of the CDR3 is TGTGCCAGCAGTAGGACGGTGGACTACGAGCAGTACTTC. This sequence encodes CASSRTVDYEQYF.